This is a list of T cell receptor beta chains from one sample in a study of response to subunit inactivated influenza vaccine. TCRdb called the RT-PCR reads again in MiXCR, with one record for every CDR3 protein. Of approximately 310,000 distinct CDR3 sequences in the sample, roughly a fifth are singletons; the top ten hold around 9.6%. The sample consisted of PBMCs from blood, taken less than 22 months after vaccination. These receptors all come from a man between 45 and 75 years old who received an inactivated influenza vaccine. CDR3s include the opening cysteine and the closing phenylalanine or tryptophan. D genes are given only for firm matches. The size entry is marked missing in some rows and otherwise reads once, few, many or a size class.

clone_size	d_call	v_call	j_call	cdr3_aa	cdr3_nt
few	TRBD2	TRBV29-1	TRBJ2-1	CSATGTSGTLLYDEQFF	TGCAGCGCGACCGGGACTAGCGGGACCCTTCTCTACGATGAGCAGTTCTTC
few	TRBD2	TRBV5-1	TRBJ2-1	CASFPGGTSGYNEQFF	TGCGCCAGCTTTCCAGGAGGGACTAGCGGATACAATGAGCAGTTCTTC
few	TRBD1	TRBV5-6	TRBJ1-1	CASRYTGVVSEAFF	TGTGCCAGCAGATATACAGGGGTGGTGAGTGAAGCTTTCTTT
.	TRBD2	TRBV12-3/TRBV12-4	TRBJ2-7	CASSPMSGGVHEQYF	TGTGCCAGCAGTCCGATGAGCGGGGGGGTCCACGAGCAGTACTTC
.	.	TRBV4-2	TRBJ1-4	CASSQDRTATNEKLFF	TGTGCCAGCAGCCAAGATCGGACAGCAACTAATGAAAAACTGTTTTTT
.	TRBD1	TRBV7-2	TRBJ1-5	CASSSLTGINQPQHF	TGTGCCAGCAGCTCCCTGACAGGGATCAATCAGCCCCAGCATTTT
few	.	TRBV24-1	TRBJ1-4	CATSVTGGEKLFF	TGTGCCACCAGTGTAACAGGAGGTGAAAAACTGTTTTTT
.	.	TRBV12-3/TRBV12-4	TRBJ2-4	CASSLGIHTKNIQYF	TGTGCCAGCAGTTTAGGGATCCACACCAAAAACATTCAGTACTTC
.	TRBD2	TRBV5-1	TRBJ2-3	CASSGGTSGRTDTQYF	TGCGCCAGCAGCGGAGGGACTAGCGGGAGGACAGATACGCAGTATTTT
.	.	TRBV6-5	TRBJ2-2	CASSYTLGQPNTGELFF	TGTGCCAGCAGTTACACGTTGGGGCAGCCGAACACCGGGGAGCTGTTTTTT
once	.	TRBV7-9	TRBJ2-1	CASSTGTYYNEQFF	TGTGCCAGCAGCACGGGGACATACTACAATGAGCAGTTCTTC
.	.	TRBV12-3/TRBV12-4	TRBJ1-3	CASRTSSGNTIYF	TGTGCCAGCAGAACTTCTTCTGGAAACACCATATATTTT
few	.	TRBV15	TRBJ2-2	CATSRGGSNTGELFF	TGTGCCACCAGCAGAGGAGGGTCGAACACCGGGGAGCTGTTTTTT
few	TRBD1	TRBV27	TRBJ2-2	CASSPRQGANTGELFF	TGTGCCAGCAGTCCGAGACAGGGGGCTAACACCGGGGAGCTGTTTTTT
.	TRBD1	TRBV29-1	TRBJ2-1	CSVRGQGSNEQFF	TGCAGCGTGAGAGGACAGGGGAGCAATGAGCAGTTCTTC
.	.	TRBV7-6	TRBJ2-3	CASSLLTDTQYF	TGTGCCAGCAGCTTACTCACAGATACGCAGTATTTT
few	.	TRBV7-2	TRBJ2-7	CASSLGLRQAFSYEQYF	TGTGCCAGCAGCTTAGGCCTTAGACAGGCGTTTTCCTACGAGCAGTACTTC
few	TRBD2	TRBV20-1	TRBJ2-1	CSATSGSSYNEQFF	TGCAGTGCCACTAGCGGGAGTTCGTACAATGAGCAGTTCTTC
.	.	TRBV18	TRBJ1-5	CASSPVLGANQPQHF	TGTGCCAGCTCACCGGTCTTAGGGGCCAATCAGCCCCAGCATTTT
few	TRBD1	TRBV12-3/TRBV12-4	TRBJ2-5	CASSSGQGALWETQYF	TGTGCCAGCAGTTCCGGACAGGGGGCTTTGTGGGAGACCCAGTACTTC
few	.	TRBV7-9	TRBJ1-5	CASSSEGGQPQHF	TGTGCCAGCAGCTCGGAGGGTGGTCAGCCCCAGCATTTT
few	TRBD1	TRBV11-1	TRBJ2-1	CASSGLGQGFALFGPKQFF	TGTGCCAGCAGCGGGTTAGGACAGGGTTTTGCTTTATTCGGCCCCAAGCAGTTCTTC
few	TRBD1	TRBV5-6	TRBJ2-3	CASSPRGSDKTQYF	TGTGCCAGCAGCCCCAGGGGGTCGGATAAGACGCAGTATTTT
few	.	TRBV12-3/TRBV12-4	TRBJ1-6	CASSLEANSPLHF	TGTGCCAGCAGTTTAGAGGCAAATTCACCCCTCCACTTT
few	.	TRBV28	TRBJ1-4	CASHYRYATNEKLFF	TGTGCCAGCCACTATCGGTACGCAACTAATGAAAAACTGTTTTTT
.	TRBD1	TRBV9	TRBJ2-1	CASSVGGDRFYNEQFF	TGTGCCAGCAGCGTAGGAGGGGACAGATTTTACAATGAGCAGTTCTTC
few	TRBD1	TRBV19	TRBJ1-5	CASSARPGQFNQPQHF	TGTGCCAGTAGTGCAAGGCCGGGACAGTTCAATCAGCCCCAGCATTTT
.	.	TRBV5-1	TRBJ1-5	CASSLAGDGNQPQHF	TGCGCCAGCAGCTTGGCAGGGGACGGCAATCAGCCCCAGCATTTT
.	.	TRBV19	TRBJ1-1	CASRISPGHRYTEAFF	TGTGCCAGTAGAATCTCCCCAGGCCACAGATACACTGAAGCTTTCTTT
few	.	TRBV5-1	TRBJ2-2	CASSLVVKGGELFF	TGCGCCAGCAGCTTGGTGGTAAAGGGCGGGGAGCTGTTTTTT
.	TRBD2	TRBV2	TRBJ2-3	CASKSGGVDTQYF	TGTGCCAGCAAATCCGGGGGGGTAGATACGCAGTATTTT
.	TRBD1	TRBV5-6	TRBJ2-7	CASSLGTGVGWHF	TGTGCCAGCAGCTTGGGGACAGGCGTGGGTTGGCACTTC
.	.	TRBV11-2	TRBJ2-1	CASSLGETGYWGSYNEQFF	TGTGCCAGCAGCTTAGGTGAGACAGGTTACTGGGGCTCCTACAATGAGCAGTTCTTC
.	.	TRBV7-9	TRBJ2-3	CASSLLGSDTQYF	TGTGCCAGCAGCTTACTAGGGAGCGATACGCAGTATTTT
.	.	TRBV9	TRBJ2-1	CASSAGTRYNEQFF	TGTGCCAGCAGCGCCGGGACCAGGTACAATGAGCAGTTCTTC
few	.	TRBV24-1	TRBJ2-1	CATSDPSLDEQFF	TGTGCCACCAGTGACCCCTCCCTCGATGAGCAGTTCTTC
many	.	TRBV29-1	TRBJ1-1	CSVAVGNTEAFF	TGCAGCGTTGCGGTTGGGAACACTGAAGCTTTCTTT
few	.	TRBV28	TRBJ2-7	CASRSTGTLSYEQYF	TGTGCCAGCAGGTCCACCGGGACCCTCTCCTACGAGCAGTACTTC
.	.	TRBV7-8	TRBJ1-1	CASSLEVYGGQAFF	TGTGCCAGCAGCTTAGAGGTGTACGGGGGGCAAGCTTTCTTT
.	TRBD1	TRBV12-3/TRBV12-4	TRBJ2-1	CASSLGQGGEQFF	TGTGCCAGCAGTCTGGGACAGGGGGGTGAGCAGTTCTTC
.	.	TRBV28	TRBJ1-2	CASYRNYGYTF	TGTGCCAGCTACCGTAACTATGGCTACACCTTC
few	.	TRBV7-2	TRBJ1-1	CASSLTLLRTEAFF	TGTGCCAGCAGCCTAACCCTTTTAAGGACTGAAGCTTTCTTT
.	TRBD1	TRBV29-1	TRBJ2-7	CSALTGGSYEQYF	TGCAGCGCCTTAACAGGGGGCTCCTACGAGCAGTACTTC
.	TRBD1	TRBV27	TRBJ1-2	CASSIRGGYGYTF	TGTGCCAGCAGCATCAGGGGGGGTTACGGCTACACCTTC
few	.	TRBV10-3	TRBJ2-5	CAIGMGETQYF	TGTGCCATTGGGATGGGAGAGACCCAGTACTTC
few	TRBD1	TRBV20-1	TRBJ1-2	CSARKDRGTIYGYTF	TGCAGTGCTAGAAAAGACAGGGGGACAATCTATGGCTACACCTTC
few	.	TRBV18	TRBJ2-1	CASSGPQPLYNEQFF	TGTGCCAGCTCAGGACCCCAGCCCCTCTACAATGAGCAGTTCTTC
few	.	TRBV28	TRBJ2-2	CASNQGPNTGELFF	TGTGCCAGCAATCAGGGGCCGAACACCGGGGAGCTGTTTTTT
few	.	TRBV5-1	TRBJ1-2	CASSLRGSTYGYTF	TGCGCCAGCAGCTTGCGCGGCAGCACCTATGGCTACACCTTC